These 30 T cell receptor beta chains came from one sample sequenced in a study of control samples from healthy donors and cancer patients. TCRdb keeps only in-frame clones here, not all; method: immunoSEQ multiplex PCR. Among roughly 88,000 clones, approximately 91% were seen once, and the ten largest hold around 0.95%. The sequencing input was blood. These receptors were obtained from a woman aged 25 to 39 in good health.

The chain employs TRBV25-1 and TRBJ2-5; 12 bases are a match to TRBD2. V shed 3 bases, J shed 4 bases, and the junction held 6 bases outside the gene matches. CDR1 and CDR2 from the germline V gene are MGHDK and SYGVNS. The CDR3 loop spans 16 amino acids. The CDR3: CASSDPRLAGVETQYF. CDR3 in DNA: TGTGCCAGCAGTGACCCTCGACTAGCGGGAGTAGAGACCCAGTACTTC.

The CDR3 here is CASSEAVGASYGELFF. The CDR3 DNA sequence: TGTGCCAGCAGTGAAGCGGTGGGGGCCAGCTACGGGGAGCTGTTTTTT. V and J are TRBV6-1 and TRBJ2-2, with a tentative D call TRBD1 (6 bases). The ends were cut back, 0 bases at V and 7 bases at J, with 15 bases in the middle. The CDR3 consists of 16 residues. From germline, CDR1 is MNHNS and CDR2 SASEGT.

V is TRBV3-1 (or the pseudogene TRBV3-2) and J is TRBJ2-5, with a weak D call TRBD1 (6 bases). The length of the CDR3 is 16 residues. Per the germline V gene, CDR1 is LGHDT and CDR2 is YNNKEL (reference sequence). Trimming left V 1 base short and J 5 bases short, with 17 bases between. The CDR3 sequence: CASSQGYRAFGETQYF. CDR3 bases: TGTGCCAGCAGCCAAGGATACAGGGCCTTCGGGGAGACCCAGTACTTC.

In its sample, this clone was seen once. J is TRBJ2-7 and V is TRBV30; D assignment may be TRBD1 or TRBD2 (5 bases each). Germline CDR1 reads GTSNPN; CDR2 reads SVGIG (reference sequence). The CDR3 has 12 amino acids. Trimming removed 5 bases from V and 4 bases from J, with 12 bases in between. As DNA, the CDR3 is TGTGCCTGGGGGGACGGAACATACGAGCAGTACTTC. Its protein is CAWGDGTYEQYF.

The CDR3 protein is CASSVSSATDTQYF. As DNA, the CDR3 is TGTGCCAGCAGCGTAAGTTCAGCCACAGATACGCAGTATTTT. J is TRBJ2-3 and V is TRBV9; D is uncertain. With 1 base removed from V and 2 bases from J, the gap between germline ends came to 8 bases. This CDR3 region has 14 residues. The germline V gene encodes CDR1 SGDLS and CDR2 YYNGEE.

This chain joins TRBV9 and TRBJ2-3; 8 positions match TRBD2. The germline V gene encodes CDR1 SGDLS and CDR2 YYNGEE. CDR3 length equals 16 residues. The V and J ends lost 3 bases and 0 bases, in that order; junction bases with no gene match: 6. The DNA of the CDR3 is TGTGCCAGCAGCGCCAGCGGGGGCCATAGCACAGATACGCAGTATTTT. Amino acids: CASSASGGHSTDTQYF.

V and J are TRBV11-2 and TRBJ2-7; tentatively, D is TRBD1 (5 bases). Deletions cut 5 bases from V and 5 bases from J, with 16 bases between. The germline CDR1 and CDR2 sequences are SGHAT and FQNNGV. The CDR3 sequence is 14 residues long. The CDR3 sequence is CASSPISGSHEQYF. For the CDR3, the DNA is TGTGCCAGCAGCCCAATTTCAGGGTCGCACGAGCAGTACTTC.

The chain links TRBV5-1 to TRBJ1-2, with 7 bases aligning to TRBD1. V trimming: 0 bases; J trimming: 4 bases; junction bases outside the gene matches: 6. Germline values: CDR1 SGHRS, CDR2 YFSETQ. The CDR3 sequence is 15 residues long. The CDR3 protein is CASSLANRGSYGYTF. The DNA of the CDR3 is TGCGCCAGCAGCTTGGCGAACAGGGGAAGCTATGGCTACACCTTC.

The CDR3 sequence is CASSIYVNTEAFF. As DNA, the CDR3 is TGTGCCAGTAGTATTTATGTGAACACTGAAGCTTTCTTT. The chain couples TRBV19 to TRBJ1-1; D uncertain. The V end lost 3 bases, the J end lost 0 bases, and 5 bases lay between the germline ends. CDR3 length: 13 residues. Germline V CDR1 and CDR2: LNHDA, SQIVND (reference sequence).

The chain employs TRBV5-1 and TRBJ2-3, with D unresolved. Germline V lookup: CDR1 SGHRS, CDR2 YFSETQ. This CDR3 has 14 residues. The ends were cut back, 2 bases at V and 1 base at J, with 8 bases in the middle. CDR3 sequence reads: CASSFDQGTDTQYF. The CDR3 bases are TGCGCCAGCAGCTTCGACCAGGGCACAGATACGCAGTATTTT.

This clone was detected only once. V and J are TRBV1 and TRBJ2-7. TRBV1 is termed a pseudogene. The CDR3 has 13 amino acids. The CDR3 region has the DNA TGCACCAGCAGCCAAGAAGACGGCTACGAGCAGTACTTC. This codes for CTSSQEDGYEQYF.

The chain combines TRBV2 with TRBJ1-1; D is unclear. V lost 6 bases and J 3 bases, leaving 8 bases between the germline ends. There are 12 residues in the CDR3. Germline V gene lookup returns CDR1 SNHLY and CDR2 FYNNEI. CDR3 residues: CASSPRDTEAFF. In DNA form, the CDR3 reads TGTGCCAGCAGCCCCCGGGACACTGAAGCTTTCTTT.

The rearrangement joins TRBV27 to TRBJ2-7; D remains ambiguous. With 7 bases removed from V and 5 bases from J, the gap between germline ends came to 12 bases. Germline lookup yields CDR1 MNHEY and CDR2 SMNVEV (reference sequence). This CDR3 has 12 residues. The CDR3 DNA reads TGTGCCAGCACGTTTGAGAAAAACGAGCAGTACTTC. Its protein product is CASTFEKNEQYF.

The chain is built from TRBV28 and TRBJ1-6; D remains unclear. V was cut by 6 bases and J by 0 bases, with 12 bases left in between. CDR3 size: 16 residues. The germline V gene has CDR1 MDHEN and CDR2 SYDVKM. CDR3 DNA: TGTGCCAGCAGATACCCCGGGAGCTCCTATAATTCACCCCTCCACTTT. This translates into CASRYPGSSYNSPLHF.

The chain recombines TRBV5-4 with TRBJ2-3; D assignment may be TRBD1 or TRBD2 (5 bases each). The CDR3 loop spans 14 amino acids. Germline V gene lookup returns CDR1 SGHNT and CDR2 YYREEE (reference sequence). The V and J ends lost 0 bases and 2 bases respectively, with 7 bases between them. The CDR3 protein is CASSLGGNTDTQYF. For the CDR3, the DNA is TGTGCCAGCAGCTTGGGGGGGAACACAGATACGCAGTATTTT.

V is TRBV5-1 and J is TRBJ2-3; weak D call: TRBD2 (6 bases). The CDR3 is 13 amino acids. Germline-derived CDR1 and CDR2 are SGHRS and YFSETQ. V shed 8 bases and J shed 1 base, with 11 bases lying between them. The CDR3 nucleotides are TGCGCCAGTCGGCCGGGGGGCACAGATACGCAGTATTTT. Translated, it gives CASRPGGTDTQYF.

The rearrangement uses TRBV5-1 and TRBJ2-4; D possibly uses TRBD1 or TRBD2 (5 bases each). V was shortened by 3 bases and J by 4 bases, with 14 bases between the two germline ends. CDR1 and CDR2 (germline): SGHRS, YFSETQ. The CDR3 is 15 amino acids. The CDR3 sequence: CASSSSAGAKNIQYF. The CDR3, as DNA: TGCGCCAGCAGCTCCTCGGCCGGGGCAAAAAACATTCAGTACTTC.

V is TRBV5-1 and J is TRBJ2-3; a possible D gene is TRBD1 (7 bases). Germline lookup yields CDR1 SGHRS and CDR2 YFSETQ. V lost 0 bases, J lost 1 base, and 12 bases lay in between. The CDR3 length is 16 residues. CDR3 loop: CASSLGQGGRTDTQYF. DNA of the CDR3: TGCGCCAGCAGCTTGGGGCAGGGGGGACGCACAGATACGCAGTATTTT.

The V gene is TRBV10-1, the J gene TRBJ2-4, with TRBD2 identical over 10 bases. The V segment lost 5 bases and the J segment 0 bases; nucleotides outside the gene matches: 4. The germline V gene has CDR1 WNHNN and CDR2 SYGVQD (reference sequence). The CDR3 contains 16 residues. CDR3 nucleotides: TGCGCCAGCAGTCAAGGACTAGCGGTAGCCAAAAACATTCAGTACTTC. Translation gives CASSQGLAVAKNIQYF.

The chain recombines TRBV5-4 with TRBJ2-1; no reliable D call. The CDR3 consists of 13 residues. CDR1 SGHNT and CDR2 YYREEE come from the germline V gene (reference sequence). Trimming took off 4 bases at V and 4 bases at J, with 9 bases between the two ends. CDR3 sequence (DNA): TGTGCCAGCAGCCCCAATCAGTACAATGAGCAGTTCTTC. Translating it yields CASSPNQYNEQFF.

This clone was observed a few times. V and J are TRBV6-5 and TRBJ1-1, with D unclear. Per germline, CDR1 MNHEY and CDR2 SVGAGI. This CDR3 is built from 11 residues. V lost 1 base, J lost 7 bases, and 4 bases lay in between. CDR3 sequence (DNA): TGTGCCAGCAGTTACTACGGTGAAGCTTTCTTT. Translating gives CASSYYGEAFF.

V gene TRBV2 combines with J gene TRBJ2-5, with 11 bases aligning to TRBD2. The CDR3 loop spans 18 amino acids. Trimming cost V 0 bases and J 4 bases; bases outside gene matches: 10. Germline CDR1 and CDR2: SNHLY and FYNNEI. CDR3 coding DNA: TGTGCCAGCAGTGAAGCGCTTTTAGCGGGAGGGTTCGGAGAGACCCAGTACTTC. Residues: CASSEALLAGGFGETQYF.

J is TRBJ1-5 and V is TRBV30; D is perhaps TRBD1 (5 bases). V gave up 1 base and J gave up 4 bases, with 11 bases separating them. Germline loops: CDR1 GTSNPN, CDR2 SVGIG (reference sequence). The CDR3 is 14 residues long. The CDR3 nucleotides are TGTGCCTGGAGTGAAGGGACGGTAAATCAGCCCCAGCATTTT. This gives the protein CAWSEGTVNQPQHF.

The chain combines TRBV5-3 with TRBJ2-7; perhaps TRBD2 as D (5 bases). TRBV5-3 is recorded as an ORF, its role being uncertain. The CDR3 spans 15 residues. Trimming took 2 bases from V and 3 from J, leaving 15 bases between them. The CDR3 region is CARSLHLRTLYEQYF. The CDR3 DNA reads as TGTGCCAGAAGCTTACATCTCAGGACTCTCTACGAGCAGTACTTC.

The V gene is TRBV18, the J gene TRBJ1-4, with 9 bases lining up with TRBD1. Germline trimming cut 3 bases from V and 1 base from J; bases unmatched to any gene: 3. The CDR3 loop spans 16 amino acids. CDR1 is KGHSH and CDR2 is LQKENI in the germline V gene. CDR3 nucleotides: TGTGCCAGCTCACCCGGGACAGGGAGAACTAATGAAAAACTGTTTTTT. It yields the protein CASSPGTGRTNEKLFF.

The CDR3 region has the DNA TGTGCCAGCAGTTTATCTAGCGCTTCCTACGAGCAGTACTTC. Its protein product is CASSLSSASYEQYF. The V and J genes are TRBV27 and TRBJ2-7; a possible D gene is TRBD2 (5 bases). V was clipped by 0 bases and J by 1 base, with 7 bases between them. CDR1 and CDR2 (germline): MNHEY, SMNVEV (reference sequence). The CDR3 covers 14 residues.

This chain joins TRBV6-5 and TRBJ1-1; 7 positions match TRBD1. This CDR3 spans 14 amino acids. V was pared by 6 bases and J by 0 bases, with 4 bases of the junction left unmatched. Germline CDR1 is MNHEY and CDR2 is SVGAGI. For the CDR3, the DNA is TGTGCCAGCAGAGAGACAGGGCTGAACACTGAAGCTTTCTTT. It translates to CASRETGLNTEAFF.

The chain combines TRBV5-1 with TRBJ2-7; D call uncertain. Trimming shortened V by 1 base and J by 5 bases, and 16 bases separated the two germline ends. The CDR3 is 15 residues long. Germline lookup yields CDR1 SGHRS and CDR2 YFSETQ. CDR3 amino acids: CASSLTNQPIHEQYF. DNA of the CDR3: TGCGCCAGCAGCTTGACCAACCAACCCATCCACGAGCAGTACTTC.

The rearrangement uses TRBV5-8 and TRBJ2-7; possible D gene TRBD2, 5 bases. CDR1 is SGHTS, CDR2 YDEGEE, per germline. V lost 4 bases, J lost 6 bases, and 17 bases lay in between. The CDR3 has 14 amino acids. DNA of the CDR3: TGTGCCAGCAGCGCCTTCACGGGATCGGGCGAGCAGTACTTC. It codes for CASSAFTGSGEQYF.

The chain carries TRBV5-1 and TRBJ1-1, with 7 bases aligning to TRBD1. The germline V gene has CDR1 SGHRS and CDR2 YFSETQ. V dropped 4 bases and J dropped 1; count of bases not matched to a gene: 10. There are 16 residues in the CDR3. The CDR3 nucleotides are TGCGCCAGCAGCCCCGGAGGGGGCGCGGGGAACACTGAAGCTTTCTTT. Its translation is CASSPGGGAGNTEAFF. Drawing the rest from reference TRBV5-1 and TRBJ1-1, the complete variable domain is KAGVTQTPRYLIKTRGQQVTLSCSPISGHRSVSWYQQTPGQGLQFLFEYFSETQRNKGNFPGRFSGRQFSNSRSEMNVSTLELGDSALYLCASSPGGGAGNTEAFFGQGTRLTVV.